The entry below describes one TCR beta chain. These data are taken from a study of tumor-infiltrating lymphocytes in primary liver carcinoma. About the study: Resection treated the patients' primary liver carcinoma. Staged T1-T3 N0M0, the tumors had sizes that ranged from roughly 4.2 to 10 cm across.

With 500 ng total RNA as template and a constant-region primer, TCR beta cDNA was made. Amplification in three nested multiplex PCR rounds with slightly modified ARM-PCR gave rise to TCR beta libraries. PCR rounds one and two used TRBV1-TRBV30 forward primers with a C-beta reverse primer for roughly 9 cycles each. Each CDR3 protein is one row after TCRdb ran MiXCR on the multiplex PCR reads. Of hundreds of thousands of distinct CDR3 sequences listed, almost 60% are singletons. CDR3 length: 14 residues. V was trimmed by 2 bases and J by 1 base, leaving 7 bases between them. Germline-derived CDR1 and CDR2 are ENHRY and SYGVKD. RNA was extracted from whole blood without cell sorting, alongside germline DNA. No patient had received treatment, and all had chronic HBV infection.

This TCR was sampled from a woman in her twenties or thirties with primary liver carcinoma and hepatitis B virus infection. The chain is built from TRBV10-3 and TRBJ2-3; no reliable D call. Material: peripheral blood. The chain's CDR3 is CAISERLGTDTQYF. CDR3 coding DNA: TGTGCCATCAGTGAGCGCCTTGGCACAGATACGCAGTATTTT.